A selection of T cell receptor beta chains follows, all from one sample in a study of shared clonotypes between healthy human individuals. Sequenced by immunoSEQ multiplex PCR; TCRdb stores in-frame clones only, minus some. Here the sample spans millions of clones, 85% to 95% being singletons. The specimen sequenced was naive CD4+ T cells sorted from blood. These receptors were taken from a man younger than 35 in good health. Each CDR3 is given with its conserved first and last residue. A D gene is named only where the DNA matches it firmly. Not all rows give a size; the values are once, few, many and, for expanded clones, a class.

>-|-|TRBV5-4|13|TRBJ2-7
TGTGCCAGCAGCTTGCCCCCTTTACACGAGCAGTACTTC
CASSLPPLHEQYF
>TRBD1|-|TRBV14|13|TRBJ1-2
TGTGCCAGCAGCCCCCGACAGGGGGACGGCTACACCTTC
CASSPRQGDGYTF
>-|once|TRBV5-1|15|TRBJ2-1
TGCGCCAGCAGCTTGGCGGCAGGGGCCGGCAATGAGCAGTTCTTC
CASSLAAGAGNEQFF
>-|-|TRBV7-8|15|TRBJ1-2
TGTGCCAGCAGCTTCCCAGAGTTCTCTAACTATGGCTACACCTTC
CASSFPEFSNYGYTF
>-|-|TRBV5-1|15|TRBJ1-6
TGCGCCAGCAGCTTCCAGGGGCAGAATAATTCACCCCTCCACTTT
CASSFQGQNNSPLHF
>-|many|TRBV5-1|14|TRBJ2-3
TGCGCCAGCAGCTTGGAACCTACCACAGATACGCAGTATTTT
CASSLEPTTDTQYF
>TRBD2|-|TRBV5-4|14|TRBJ2-3
TGTGCCAGCAGGATAGCGGGGGTGGGAGATACGCAGTATTTT
CASRIAGVGDTQYF
>-|-|TRBV29-1|13|TRBJ1-1
TGCAGCGTTGTGGGACACTGGGGCACTGAAGCTTTCTTT
CSVVGHWGTEAFF
>-|-|TRBV27|16|TRBJ2-4
TGTGCCAGCAGTCCTGACCTAGTCGCCGCCAAAAACATTCAGTACTTC
CASSPDLVAAKNIQYF
>-|-|TRBV19|18|TRBJ2-2
TGTGCCAGTAGTCCCCCCCGGTCGGGACGGCAGAACACCGGGGAGCTGTTTTTT
CASSPPRSGRQNTGELFF
>-|-|TRBV25-1|15|TRBJ1-2
TGTGCCAGCAGTTATAACCAGGGTTGGGACTATGGCTACACCTTC
CASSYNQGWDYGYTF
>-|-|TRBV7-2|12|TRBJ2-1
TGTGCCAGCAGCTTAGCCAACTATGAGCAGTTCTTC
CASSLANYEQFF
>-|-|TRBV27|14|TRBJ2-3
TGTGCCAGCAGTCTGAGGACTGCCCGAGATACGCAGTATTTT
CASSLRTARDTQYF
>-|-|TRBV4-1|14|TRBJ2-7
TGCGCCAGCAGCCTTGGACAGCACTCCTACGAGCAGTACTTC
CASSLGQHSYEQYF
>TRBD2|once|TRBV2|15|TRBJ2-3
TGTGCCAGCAGCCGGACTAGCGAACACACAGATACGCAGTATTTT
CASSRTSEHTDTQYF
>TRBD2|once|TRBV29-1|13|TRBJ2-1
TGCAGCGGAGGTAGCGGGAGGGTAGATGAGCAGTTCTTC
CSGGSGRVDEQFF
>-|-|TRBV30|12|TRBJ2-3
TGTGCCTGCCTACGGGGCACAGATACGCAGTATTTT
CACLRGTDTQYF
>-|-|TRBV5-6|18|TRBJ1-1
TGTGCCAGCAGCTTGTGGGGGACGAGGGGCGGTCTGGACACTGAAGCTTTCTTT
CASSLWGTRGGLDTEAFF
>-|-|TRBV6-5|15|TRBJ2-1
TGTGCCAGCAGCCGGGGAGGGGACAGATTAAATGAGCAGTTCTTC
CASSRGGDRLNEQFF
>-|-|TRBV5-1|14|TRBJ2-7
TGCGCCAGCAGCTTGGGGGTTGCCCCCTACGAGCAGTACTTC
CASSLGVAPYEQYF
>TRBD1|-|TRBV30|13|TRBJ1-2
TGTGCCTGGAGGGGGACAGGAGCATATGGCTACACCTTC
CAWRGTGAYGYTF
>-|-|TRBV28|11|TRBJ1-1
TGTGCCAGCATTGGTGGGACTGAAGCTTTCTTT
CASIGGTEAFF
>-|-|TRBV29-1|16|TRBJ2-2
TGCAGCGTGCCCGCCCCCGGGACGACGAACACCGGGGAGCTGTTTTTT
CSVPAPGTTNTGELFF
>TRBD2|-|TRBV5-5|15|TRBJ2-7
TGTGCCAGCAGCTTGCAGGGGACTAGCAGCTACGAGCAGTACTTC
CASSLQGTSSYEQYF
>TRBD1|-|TRBV7-7|16|TRBJ2-2
TGTGCTAGCAGACCGACCGGGACAGAAACCACCGGGGAGCTGTTTTTT
CASRPTGTETTGELFF
>TRBD2|-|TRBV5-1|16|TRBJ2-5
TGCGCCAGCAGCTACACTAGCGGCAAAGGAGAGGAGACCCAGTACTTC
CASSYTSGKGEETQYF
>TRBD2|-|TRBV7-2|16|TRBJ2-3
TGTGCCAGCAGCCGATGGACTAGCGGGAGCACAGATACGCAGTATTTT
CASSRWTSGSTDTQYF
>-|-|TRBV28|14|TRBJ1-5
TGTGCCAGCACCCTTAGGGAGGCCGGTCAGCCCCAGCATTTT
CASTLREAGQPQHF
>-|-|TRBV6-1|16|TRBJ1-5
TGTGCCAGCAGTGTCCAAAGCGGGGTCGGCAATCAGCCCCAGCATTTT
CASSVQSGVGNQPQHF
>TRBD1|-|TRBV6-1|16|TRBJ2-1
TGTGCCAGCAGTGAATTGACAGGGGGTTTAAAGAATGAGCAGTTCTTC
CASSELTGGLKNEQFF
>-|-|TRBV6-5|13|TRBJ1-2
TGTGCCAGCACCCGACCGGGAGGGGATGGCTACACCTTC
CASTRPGGDGYTF
>TRBD1|once|TRBV7-2|17|TRBJ1-2
TGTGCCAGCAGCTTAGTCGGGACAGGGTTTTCTAACTATGGCTACACCTTC
CASSLVGTGFSNYGYTF
>-|-|TRBV6-5|15|TRBJ2-6
TGTGCCAGCAGTTACAGGACCTCTGGGGCCAACGTCCTGACTTTC
CASSYRTSGANVLTF
>-|-|TRBV7-2|14|TRBJ1-1
TGTGCCAGCAGCTTCGGGACACAGAACACTGAAGCTTTCTTT
CASSFGTQNTEAFF
>-|-|TRBV5-1|19|TRBJ1-1
TGCGCCAGCAGCCGAACTCGTACGGGCTGGGGAGAGAAAAACACTGAAGCTTTCTTT
CASSRTRTGWGEKNTEAFF
>-|-|TRBV6-5|14|TRBJ1-1
TGTGCCAGCAGTTACGGTGAGGGTAGAACTGAAGCTTTCTTT
CASSYGEGRTEAFF
>-|-|TRBV28|15|TRBJ2-7
TGTGCCAGCACCTCCGGGCCTTGGAGCTCCTACGAGCAGTACTTC
CASTSGPWSSYEQYF
>TRBD2|-|TRBV4-1|18|TRBJ2-2
TGCGCCAGCAGCAGAGGGGGGTGGGGACTAGAGGGCACCGGGGAGCTGTTTTTT
CASSRGGWGLEGTGELFF
>-|once|TRBV18|14|TRBJ2-7
TGTGCCAGCTCACCACCGGGGGAGCCCTACGAGCAGTACTTC
CASSPPGEPYEQYF
>-|-|TRBV6-4|11|TRBJ1-1
TGTGCCAGCATTAGGGAAACTGAAGCTTTCTTT
CASIRETEAFF
>-|-|TRBV6-1|13|TRBJ2-7
TGTGCCAGCAGTGTGGAGGGAGCCTACGAGCAGTACTTC
CASSVEGAYEQYF
>-|-|TRBV6-1|13|TRBJ2-6
TGTGCCAGCAGATTGAGTGGGGCCAACGTCCTGACTTTC
CASRLSGANVLTF
>-|-|TRBV19|14|TRBJ1-5
TGTGCCAGTAGTATAGTAAATAGCAATCAGCCCCAGCATTTT
CASSIVNSNQPQHF
>-|once|TRBV6-5|14|TRBJ2-3
TGTGCCAGCTTGGAACAGGGATTCACAGATACGCAGTATTTT
CASLEQGFTDTQYF
>TRBD1|-|TRBV11-2|13|TRBJ1-3
TGTGCCAGTCAACAGGGGGTTGGAAACACCATATATTTT
CASQQGVGNTIYF
>-|-|TRBV7-2|14|TRBJ1-4
TGTGCCAGCAGCCGGGCAGGGTTTTATGAAAAACTGTTTTTT
CASSRAGFYEKLFF
>-|-|TRBV29-1|12|TRBJ2-7
TGCAGCGGACGGGCGAACTCCTACGAGCAGTACTTC
CSGRANSYEQYF
>TRBD1|-|TRBV9|14|TRBJ1-2
TGTGCCAGCAGCGGAGGAGACAGGGGTTATGGCTACACCTTC
CASSGGDRGYGYTF